The source of this TCR beta chain is a study of molecular identifiers for immune sequencing clone quantification. Findings and caveats of the study: Spiked Jurkat TCR RNA equivalent to one cell reportedly surfaced among some 1 million naive cells.

Libraries of bulk TCR were made by previously described methods (with listed TCR primers). MiXCR, applied by TCRdb to the PCR reads, yields one record per CDR3 protein. Of 350,000 or so distinct CDR3 sequences in the sample, about a fifth are singletons; the top ten hold 0.7% to 0.9%. Sorted naive CD8 T cells were those defined as CD8+CD4-CCR7+CD45RA+. This clonotype was counted ten times or more. The antigen remains unidentified. Sequencing used naive CD8+ T cells from blood, with Jurkat cell RNA spiked in. Documented subset: FACS-sorted CD8+CD4-CCR7+CD45RA+ naive T cells. The receptor was derived from a human donor in good health. Some libraries in this study had Jurkat cell RNA spiked in.

The CDR3 nucleotides are TGTGCCAGCAGTTTTGGGACAGACCAGTACTTC. Protein product: CASSFGTDQYF. The chain joins TRBV6-2 or TRBV6-3 to TRBJ2-4; TRBD1 agrees at 7 bases. Germline V gives CDR1 MNHEY, CDR2 SVGEGT. V lost 4 bases to trimming and J lost 13 bases; unmatched junction nucleotides: 4. This CDR3 spans 11 amino acids.